This T cell receptor beta chain was identified in a study of blood T cell repertoires in COVID-19. About the research overall: Donors in the United States, Italy and Spain gave samples during acute or convalescent COVID-19.

The length of the CDR3 is 16 residues. Germline V gene sequence: CDR1 SGHRS, CDR2 YFSETQ. The V gene lost 0 bases and the J gene lost 1 base, with 13 bases spanning the gap. Repertoires were generated with immunoSEQ multiplex PCR, while TCRdb's copy carries only in-frame clones and drops some. The sample records roughly 150,000 clones, around 85% being singletons. The receptor comes from a woman in her seventies with acute or convalescent COVID-19. Sequences were obtained from peripheral blood. This chain connects TRBV5-1 to TRBJ1-1; the D gene is possibly TRBD1 (5 bases). The CDR3 nucleotides are TGCGCCAGCAGCTTGGCCCCCCGGGGGGGGAACACTGAAGCTTTCTTT. Its protein product is CASSLAPRGGNTEAFF.